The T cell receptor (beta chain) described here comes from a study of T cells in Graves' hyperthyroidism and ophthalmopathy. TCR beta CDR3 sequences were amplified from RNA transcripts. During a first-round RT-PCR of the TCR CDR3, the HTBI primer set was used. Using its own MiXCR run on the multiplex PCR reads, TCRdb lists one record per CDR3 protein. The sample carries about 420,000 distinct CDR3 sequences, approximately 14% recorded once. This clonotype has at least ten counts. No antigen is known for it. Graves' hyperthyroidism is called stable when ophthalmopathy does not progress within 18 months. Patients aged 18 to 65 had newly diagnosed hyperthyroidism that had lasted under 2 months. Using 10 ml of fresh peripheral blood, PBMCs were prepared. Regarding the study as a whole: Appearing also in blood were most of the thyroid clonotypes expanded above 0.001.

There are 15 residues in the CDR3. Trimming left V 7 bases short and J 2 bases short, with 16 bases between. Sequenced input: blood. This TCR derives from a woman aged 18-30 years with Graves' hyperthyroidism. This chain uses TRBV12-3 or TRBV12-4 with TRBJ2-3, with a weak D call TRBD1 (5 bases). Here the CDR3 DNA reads TGTGCCAGCACCCCCTTCGACAGAAACACAGATACGCAGTATTTT. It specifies CASTPFDRNTDTQYF.